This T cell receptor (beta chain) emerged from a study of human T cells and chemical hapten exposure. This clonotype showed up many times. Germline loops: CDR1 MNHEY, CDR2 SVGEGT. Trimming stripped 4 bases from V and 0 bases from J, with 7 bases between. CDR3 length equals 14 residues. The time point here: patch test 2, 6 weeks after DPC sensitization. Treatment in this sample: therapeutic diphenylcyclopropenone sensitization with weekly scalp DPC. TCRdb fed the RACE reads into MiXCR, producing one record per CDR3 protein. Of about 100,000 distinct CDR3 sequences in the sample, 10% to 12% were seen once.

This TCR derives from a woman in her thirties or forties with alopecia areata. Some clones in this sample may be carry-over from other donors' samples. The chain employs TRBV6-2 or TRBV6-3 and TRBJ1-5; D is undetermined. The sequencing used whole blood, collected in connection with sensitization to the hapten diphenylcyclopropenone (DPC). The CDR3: CASSFAGSNQPQHF. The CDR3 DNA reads TGTGCCAGCAGTTTCGCGGGTAGCAATCAGCCCCAGCATTTT.